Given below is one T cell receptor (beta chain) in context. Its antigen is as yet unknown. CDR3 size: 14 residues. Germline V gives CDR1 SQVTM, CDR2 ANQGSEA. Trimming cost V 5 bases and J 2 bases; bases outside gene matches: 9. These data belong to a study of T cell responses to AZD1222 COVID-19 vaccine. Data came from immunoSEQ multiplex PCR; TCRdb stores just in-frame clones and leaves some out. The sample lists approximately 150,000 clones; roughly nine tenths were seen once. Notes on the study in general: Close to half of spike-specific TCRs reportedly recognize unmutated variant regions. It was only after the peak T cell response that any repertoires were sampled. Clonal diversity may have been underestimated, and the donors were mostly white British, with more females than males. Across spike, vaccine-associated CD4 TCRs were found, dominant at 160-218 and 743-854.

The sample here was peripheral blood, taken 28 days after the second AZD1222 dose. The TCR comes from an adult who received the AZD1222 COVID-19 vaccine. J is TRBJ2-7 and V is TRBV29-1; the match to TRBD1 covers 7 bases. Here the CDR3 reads CSVSGQEPTYEQYF. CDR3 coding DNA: TGCAGCGTTTCCGGACAGGAACCAACCTACGAGCAGTACTTC.